One sample yielded the 17 T cell receptor beta chains listed below, sequenced in a study of blood T cell repertoires in COVID-19. Measured with immunoSEQ multiplex PCR; TCRdb has only the in-frame clones, and not every one. Of about 270,000 clones listed, 86% were seen once; the top ten hold over 2.5%. The sample taken for sequencing was PBMCs or T cells enriched from blood (not recorded which). All receptors derive from a woman aged 18-29 years who had recovered from COVID-19.

The chain has TRBV4-1 and TRBJ2-1; TRBD1 is a possible D gene (7 bases). CDR3 length: 18 amino acids. V shed 2 bases and J shed 2 bases, with 19 bases lying between them. Germline V lookup: CDR1 MGHRA, CDR2 YSYEKL. The CDR3 loop reads CASSQYLRGTVTYNEQFF. In DNA, the CDR3 is TGCGCCAGCAGCCAATATTTACGGGGGACAGTGACCTACAATGAGCAGTTCTTC.

The V gene is TRBV11-2, the J gene TRBJ1-2; D remains unclear. The V gene lost 1 base and the J gene lost 2 bases, with 8 bases spanning the gap. The CDR3 covers 14 residues. Germline V gene sequence: CDR1 SGHAT, CDR2 FQNNGV. The CDR3 region has the DNA TGTGCCAGCAGCTTAGCAGGTGCAAACTATGGCTACACCTTC. Amino acids: CASSLAGANYGYTF. Together with reference TRBV11-2 and TRBJ1-2, the CDR3 gives the full variable domain: EAGVAQSPRYKIIEKRQSVAFWCNPISGHATLYWYQQILGQGPKLLIQFQNNGVVDDSQLPKDRFSAERLKGVDSTLKIQPAKLEDSAVYLCASSLAGANYGYTFGSGTRLTVV.

This chain uses TRBV7-9 with TRBJ2-2; 8 nucleotides match TRBD2. There are 15 residues in the CDR3. Germline V lookup: CDR1 SEHNR, CDR2 FQNEAQ (reference sequence). The ends lost 3 bases at V and 7 bases at J; junction bases unmatched: 7. The DNA of the CDR3 is TGTGCCAGCAGCTTCCCGGGGGGGACGAGCGGGGAGCTGTTTTTT. As protein: CASSFPGGTSGELFF.

J is TRBJ1-2 and V is TRBV5-1, with 9 bases matching TRBD1. The CDR3 is made up of 14 amino acids. The germline V gene has CDR1 SGHRS and CDR2 YFSETQ. With V trimmed by 3 bases and J by 8 bases, 8 bases remained unmatched. CDR3 sequence reads: CASSWTDRGVGYTF. The CDR3 bases are TGCGCCAGCAGCTGGACGGACAGGGGCGTAGGCTACACCTTC.

This chain connects TRBV27 to TRBJ2-3, with 8 bases that match TRBD2. The CDR3 has 14 amino acids. Germline-derived CDR1 and CDR2 are MNHEY and SMNVEV (reference sequence). V lost 4 bases to trimming and J lost 5 bases; unmatched junction nucleotides: 5. The CDR3 nucleotides are TGTGCCAGCAGTTCGGGGGGGCCGAAAGATACGCAGTATTTT. Amino acid sequence: CASSSGGPKDTQYF.

DNA of the CDR3: TGTGCCAGCAGCCAAGACATTAGTCGTAAGCAGTTCTTC. This sequence encodes CASSQDISRKQFF. The chain uses TRBV3-1 (or the pseudogene TRBV3-2) and TRBJ2-1; no reliable D call. Germline assignment: CDR1 LGHDT and CDR2 YNNKEL (reference sequence). The CDR3 covers 13 residues. Deletions cut 0 bases from V and 11 bases from J, with 11 bases between.

This rearrangement joins TRBV6-5 to TRBJ1-1; D ambiguous. CDR3 size: 11 residues. Germline V gene lookup returns CDR1 MNHEY and CDR2 SVGAGI. This chain's CDR3 is CATLRLTEAFF. Here the CDR3 DNA reads TGTGCAACCCTCAGGTTAACTGAAGCTTTCTTT.

The table lists this clone with a count of one. The same CDR3 arises from other DNA sequences in this sample as well. The J gene is TRBJ2-7, the V gene TRBV7-2; unclear D gene. The germline V gene encodes CDR1 SGHTA and CDR2 FQGNSA. The CDR3 is 11 residues long. The V end was cut by 5 bases, the J end by 2 bases, with 4 bases between. The CDR3 sequence is CASSPAYEQYF. CDR3 nucleotide sequence: TGTGCCAGCAGCCCAGCCTACGAGCAGTACTTC.

This chain joins TRBV4-3 and TRBJ1-4; 10 nucleotides agree with TRBD1. J lost 7 bases, V lost 3 bases, and 11 bases had no gene match. Germline V gives CDR1 LGHNA, CDR2 YSLEER. The CDR3 covers 17 residues. The chain's CDR3 is CASSHHHLRDRGEKLFF. For the CDR3, the DNA is TGCGCCAGCAGCCATCACCACCTTCGGGACAGGGGTGAAAAACTGTTTTTT.

The V call is TRBV18, the J call TRBJ2-7; 7 positions agree with TRBD2. V trimming: 6 bases; J trimming: 2 bases; junction bases outside the gene matches: 7. This CDR3 contains 14 residues. Germline CDR1 is KGHSH and CDR2 is LQKENI. This chain's CDR3 is CASSRGTNPYEQYF. CDR3 DNA sequence: TGTGCCAGCTCCCGCGGGACTAACCCCTACGAGCAGTACTTC.

The chain employs TRBV7-2 and TRBJ1-4; 8 bases are shared with TRBD1. The CDR3 runs to 14 residues. Looked up from germline, CDR1 is SGHTA and CDR2 is FQGNSA. V lost 5 bases to trimming and J lost 10 bases; unmatched junction nucleotides: 9. Here the CDR3 DNA reads TGTGCCAGCAGCCCGGGACAGGCCCCCGTAAAACTGTTTTTT. This encodes CASSPGQAPVKLFF.

V is TRBV19 and J is TRBJ2-1, with 8 bases lining up with TRBD1. The CDR3 has 15 residues. V shed 5 bases and J 4 bases; nucleotides not matched to a gene: 7. The germline gives CDR1 LNHDA, CDR2 SQIVND (reference sequence). CDR3 DNA: TGTGCCAGTAGTGCCGGGACAGGTCTTTACAATGAGCAGTTCTTC. Translation gives CASSAGTGLYNEQFF.

The chain combines TRBV25-1 with TRBJ2-5, with D possibly matching TRBD1 (5 bases). V was pared by 6 bases and J by 2 bases, with 10 bases between. Looked up from germline, CDR1 is MGHDK and CDR2 is SYGVNS. The CDR3 runs 13 residues. DNA for the CDR3: TGTGCCAGCAGGATGTCAGGGCAAGAGACCCAGTACTTC. Translation: CASRMSGQETQYF.

On this clone: This could be a read error, since a much larger clone is one nucleotide away. The J gene is TRBJ1-1, the V gene TRBV7-3, with D tentatively TRBD1 (6 bases). The germline gives CDR1 SGHTA, CDR2 FQGTGA. The CDR3 runs 13 residues. With 5 bases removed from V and 1 base from J, the gap between germline ends came to 8 bases. DNA of the CDR3: TGTGCCAGCAGCGTGGACAGGAACACTGAAGCTTTCTTT. Its protein product is CASSVDRNTEAFF.

The chain is built from TRBV9 and TRBJ1-2; TRBD1 agrees at 7 bases. The germline V gene encodes CDR1 SGDLS and CDR2 YYNGEE. This CDR3 contains 15 residues. Germline trimming cut 0 bases from V and 4 bases from J; bases unmatched to any gene: 6. The CDR3 bases are TGTGCCAGCAGCGTAGGAGACAGGGTGGGCTATGGCTACACCTTC. Amino acid sequence: CASSVGDRVGYGYTF.

This chain uses TRBV28 with TRBJ1-1; 8 bases map to TRBD1. The V segment lost 7 bases and the J segment 0 bases; nucleotides outside the gene matches: 13. The CDR3 is 17 amino acids. CDR1 and CDR2 (germline): MDHEN, SYDVKM. CDR3 bases: TGTGCCAGCATAAGATCGGACAGGGTTTTTGTGAACACTGAAGCTTTCTTT. Translation gives CASIRSDRVFVNTEAFF.

Only one count was recorded for this clone. Other DNA sequences from this sample encode an identical CDR3 as well. J is TRBJ2-1 and V is TRBV2; 14 bases are a match to TRBD2. The CDR3 extends over 14 amino acids. The trim removed 6 bases at V and 6 bases at J, leaving 1 base unmatched. Germline CDR1 is SNHLY and CDR2 is FYNNEI. CDR3 protein: CASRGLAGVNEQFF. DNA for the CDR3: TGTGCCAGCAGGGGACTAGCGGGAGTCAATGAGCAGTTCTTC.